These 20 T cell receptor beta chains originate from one sample sequenced in a study of T cell responses to AZD1222 COVID-19 vaccine. Here immunoSEQ multiplex PCR was the method, and the copy in TCRdb shows in-frame clones only, minus some. The sample holds 50,000 to 60,000 clones, approximately 88% seen once. The material sequenced was peripheral blood, taken on day 0 of AZD1222 vaccination. The receptor source for this set is an adult in good health.

This chain links TRBV12-3 or TRBV12-4 with TRBJ1-4, with D uncertain. The CDR3 consists of 13 residues. With 1 base removed from V and 12 bases from J, the gap between germline ends came to 12 bases. The CDR3 sequence is CASSLDPRGELFF. As DNA, the CDR3 is TGTGCCAGCAGTTTAGACCCACGAGGCGAACTGTTTTTT.

The sample holds one count of this clone. This chain joins TRBV5-6 and TRBJ1-2, with D possibly TRBD1 on 6 matching bases. Germline CDR1 and CDR2: SGHDT and YYEEEE. CDR3 length: 15 amino acids. V shed 1 base and J shed 3 bases, with 13 bases lying between them. CDR3 in amino acids: CASSLRQETYYGYTF. The CDR3 nucleotides read TGTGCCAGCAGCTTGAGACAGGAAACTTACTATGGCTACACCTTC.

The chain employs TRBV4-1 and TRBJ1-6, with D hard to call. The V end was cut by 0 bases, the J end by 0 bases, with 9 bases between. CDR3 length: 17 amino acids. Germline V gene data show CDR1 as MGHRA and CDR2 as YSYEKL. In DNA form, the CDR3 reads TGCGCCAGCAGCCAAGATTTGCAGAGCTCCTATAATTCACCCCTCCACTTT. Its protein product is CASSQDLQSSYNSPLHF.

This chain links TRBV5-1 with TRBJ2-1; D unclear. Germline V gives CDR1 SGHRS, CDR2 YFSETQ. V was trimmed by 1 base and J by 2 bases, leaving 16 bases between them. This CDR3 contains 17 residues. This CDR3 reads CASSLYQDPATYNEQFF. The CDR3 DNA is TGCGCCAGCAGCTTGTACCAAGATCCCGCGACCTACAATGAGCAGTTCTTC.

This sequence joins TRBV30 and TRBJ1-1; D not resolved. V was clipped by 3 bases and J by 1 base, with 6 bases between them. The CDR3 runs to 12 residues. Looked up from germline, CDR1 is GTSNPN and CDR2 is SVGIG (reference sequence). The chain's CDR3 is CAWRGRNTEAFF. The CDR3 nucleotides read TGTGCCTGGAGAGGACGGAACACTGAAGCTTTCTTT.

The rearrangement uses TRBV14 and TRBJ2-1, with 11 bases aligning to TRBD2. The CDR3 is 17 amino acids. Germline V gene sequence: CDR1 SGHDN, CDR2 FVKESK. V shed 1 base and J 5 bases; nucleotides not matched to a gene: 7. CDR3 in amino acids: CASSQGLLAGVHNEQFF. The CDR3 region has the DNA TGTGCCAGCAGCCAAGGACTACTAGCGGGAGTGCACAATGAGCAGTTCTTC.

The chain joins TRBV5-4 to TRBJ2-5, with 7 bases lining up with TRBD1. In germline, CDR1 is SGHNT, CDR2 YYREEE (reference sequence). This CDR3 region has 14 residues. V shed 4 bases, J shed 3 bases, and the junction held 6 bases outside the gene matches. This CDR3 reads CASSPGTDKETQYF. CDR3 DNA: TGTGCCAGCAGCCCCGGGACAGATAAAGAGACCCAGTACTTC.

The chain joins TRBV29-1 to TRBJ2-7, with D perhaps matching TRBD1 or TRBD2 (5 bases each). Trimming pared 2 bases from V and 6 bases from J, leaving 14 bases between. The CDR3 covers 13 residues. The germline CDR1 and CDR2 sequences are SQVTM and ANQGSEA. The chain's CDR3 is CSVELEGFGEQYF. The CDR3 coding sequence is TGCAGCGTTGAATTAGAGGGGTTTGGCGAGCAGTACTTC.

The chain is built from TRBV2 and TRBJ2-3; D is uncertain. The germline gives CDR1 SNHLY, CDR2 FYNNEI. The V end was cut by 5 bases, the J end by 6 bases, with 12 bases between. The CDR3 extends over 13 amino acids. The CDR3 DNA reads as TGTGCCAGCAGTCTACTCCTCTCTGATACGCAGTATTTT. Its protein product is CASSLLLSDTQYF. The full variable domain, in which reference TRBV2 and TRBJ2-3 provide the parts outside the CDR3, is EPEVTQTPSHQVTQMGQEVILRCVPISNHLYFYWYRQILGQKVEFLVSFYNNEISEKSEIFDDQFSVERPDGSNFTLKIRSTKLEDSAMYFCASSLLLSDTQYFGPGTRLTVL.

The rearrangement uses TRBV6-5 and TRBJ2-5; 7 bases match TRBD2. CDR3 length equals 15 residues. The V and J ends lost 8 bases and 5 bases, in that order; junction bases with no gene match: 14. CDR1 and CDR2 (germline): MNHEY, SVGAGI. CDR3 residues: CASEGGSLRVETQYF. Written as DNA, the CDR3 is TGTGCCAGCGAGGGCGGGAGCTTAAGGGTGGAGACCCAGTACTTC.

This clone was seen a handful of times. This chain links TRBV7-9 with TRBJ2-7; TRBD2 matches 10 bases. J was trimmed by 5 bases and V by 1 base; bases with no gene match: 2. CDR1 and CDR2 from the germline V gene are SEHNR and FQNEAQ (reference sequence). This CDR3 comprises 14 residues. Here the CDR3 DNA reads TGTGCCAGCAGCTTAGTAGCGGGAGGAAACGAGCAGTACTTC. Its translation: CASSLVAGGNEQYF.

The gene calls are TRBV19 and TRBJ1-5, with a possible D match to TRBD1 (6 bases). The CDR3 is 13 residues long. From germline, CDR1 is LNHDA and CDR2 SQIVND (reference sequence). V was cut by 4 bases and J by 7 bases, with 11 bases left in between. Written as DNA, the CDR3 is TGTGCCAGTAGTAAGACACAGGGCCAGCCCCAGCATTTT. It is translated as CASSKTQGQPQHF.

In DNA, the CDR3 is TGTGCCAGCAATCGATTTACTACCGCTGCCTACAATGAGCAGTTCTTC. It is translated as CASNRFTTAAYNEQFF. This chain connects TRBV27 to TRBJ2-1; D gene unclear. V shed 7 bases and J shed 2 bases, with 18 bases lying between them. The CDR3 runs to 16 residues. The germline CDR1 and CDR2 sequences are MNHEY and SMNVEV (reference sequence).

V gene TRBV15 combines with J gene TRBJ2-7; TRBD2 matches at 8 bases. The ends lost 0 bases at V and 3 bases at J; junction bases unmatched: 10. This CDR3 region has 17 residues. Germline lookup yields CDR1 LNHNV and CDR2 YYDKDF (reference sequence). CDR3 nucleotide sequence: TGTGCCACCAGCAGAGATTTCGGGAGGGCCATGATCTACGAGCAGTACTTC. Protein product: CATSRDFGRAMIYEQYF.

The rearrangement uses TRBV5-5 and TRBJ2-3; 9 bases map to TRBD2. CDR3 length: 16 residues. The V gene end was trimmed by 3 bases and the J gene end by 0 bases; junction bases not matched to a gene: 5. CDR1 and CDR2 from the germline V gene are SGHKS and YYEKEE (reference sequence). Written as DNA, the CDR3 is TGTGCCAGCAGCTCCTTAGCGGGAGATAGCACAGATACGCAGTATTTT. It yields the protein CASSSLAGDSTDTQYF. The complete variable domain, with remaining parts taken from reference TRBV5-5 and TRBJ2-3, reads DAGVTQSPTHLIKTRGQQVTLRCSPISGHKSVSWYQQVLGQGPQFIFQYYEKEERGRGNFPDRFSARQFPNYSSELNVNALLLGDSALYLCASSSLAGDSTDTQYFGPGTRLTVL.

The rearrangement links TRBV20-1 to TRBJ2-3; D gene unclear. The germline CDR1 and CDR2 sequences are DFQATT and SNEGSKA (reference sequence). The CDR3 contains 11 residues. The germline V and J ends were trimmed by 4 bases and 3 bases, with 5 bases remaining between them. The CDR3 sequence is CSAIVTDTQYF. CDR3 bases: TGCAGTGCTATAGTAACAGATACGCAGTATTTT.

The chain carries TRBV28 and TRBJ1-5; D remains ambiguous. The V gene lost 7 bases and the J gene lost 8 bases, with 12 bases spanning the gap. Germline assignment: CDR1 MDHEN and CDR2 SYDVKM. This CDR3 is built from 12 residues. The CDR3 is CASTLGSKPQHF. CDR3 coding DNA: TGTGCCAGCACCTTAGGCTCCAAGCCCCAGCATTTT.

This clone has a single count. V usage is TRBV4-2 and J usage is TRBJ2-1; either TRBD1 or TRBD2 may fit D (6 bases each). Germline V lookup: CDR1 LGHNA, CDR2 YNFKEQ. The CDR3 is 20 amino acids. The germline V and J ends were trimmed by 0 bases and 4 bases, with 25 bases remaining between them. DNA of the CDR3: TGTGCCAGCAGCCAAGATCCCCTGCCCCGATTGGGGGGCCTTTACAATGAGCAGTTCTTC. It specifies CASSQDPLPRLGGLYNEQFF.

Many counts were recorded for this clone. The V gene is TRBV6-5, the J gene TRBJ2-3, with D tentatively TRBD1 (6 bases). This CDR3 is 15 amino acids long. V lost 6 bases to trimming and J lost 6 bases, with 19 bases between them. Germline V gene data show CDR1 as MNHEY and CDR2 as SVGAGI. This CDR3 is CASSPQGSSRDTQYF. CDR3 in DNA: TGTGCCAGCAGCCCCCAGGGGAGCTCACGGGATACGCAGTATTTT.

V is TRBV5-6 and J is TRBJ1-2; 8 bases are shared with TRBD1. The CDR3 is made up of 14 amino acids. Germline values: CDR1 SGHDT, CDR2 YYEEEE. V gave up 3 bases and J gave up 5 bases; unmatched junction bases: 6. CDR3: CASSSRTGLYGYTF. CDR3 in DNA: TGTGCCAGCAGCTCACGGACAGGGCTTTATGGCTACACCTTC. The full variable domain, with the rest looked up from reference TRBV5-6 and TRBJ1-2, is DAGVTQSPTHLIKTRGQQVTLRCSPKSGHDTVSWYQQALGQGPQFIFQYYEEEERQRGNFPDRFSGHQFPNYSSELNVNALLLGDSALYLCASSSRTGLYGYTFGSGTRLTVV.